A single sample is the source of the 12 T cell receptor beta chains below, sequenced in a study of blood T cell repertoires in COVID-19. The table came from immunoSEQ multiplex PCR; TCRdb's copy has only in-frame clones and leaves some out. Of roughly 130,000 clones listed, about 80% are singletons. The sequenced sample consisted of peripheral blood. The receptors derive from a man in his fifties with acute or convalescent COVID-19.

The chain is built from TRBV7-9 and TRBJ2-5, with 8 nucleotides matching TRBD1. The CDR3 runs to 15 residues. The trim removed 3 bases at V and 0 bases at J, leaving 3 bases unmatched. CDR1 is SEHNR, CDR2 FQNEAQ, per germline (reference sequence). CDR3 sequence reads: CASSLDRADQETQYF. In DNA, the CDR3 is TGTGCCAGCAGCTTGGACAGGGCCGACCAAGAGACCCAGTACTTC.

The rearrangement uses TRBV5-6 and TRBJ1-3, with unresolved D. V was pared by 1 base and J by 0 bases, with 11 bases between. The CDR3 extends over 16 amino acids. Germline CDR1 reads SGHDT; CDR2 reads YYEEEE. CDR3 in amino acids: CASSLRGASSGNTIYF. CDR3 nucleotides: TGTGCCAGCAGCTTGCGGGGAGCCTCCTCTGGAAACACCATATATTTT.

V usage is TRBV5-1 and J usage is TRBJ1-2, with TRBD1 as a possible D gene (5 bases). Germline CDR1 is SGHRS and CDR2 is YFSETQ. The CDR3 is 11 residues long. The V end lost 4 bases, the J end lost 8 bases, and 9 bases lay between the germline ends. The DNA for the CDR3 is TGCGCCAGCAGCGGGGGGAACGGCTACACCTTC. As protein: CASSGGNGYTF.

The gene calls are TRBV9 and TRBJ2-5; TRBD2 might be the D (7 bases). Trimming shortened V by 3 bases and J by 5 bases, and 17 bases separated the two germline ends. Germline V gene sequence: CDR1 SGDLS, CDR2 YYNGEE. The CDR3 is 15 residues long. As DNA, the CDR3 is TGTGCCAGCAGCGCCTCGGGGGGCTCGTGGGAGACCCAGTACTTC. It is translated as CASSASGGSWETQYF.

J is TRBJ1-1 and V is TRBV5-1; D is unresolved. This CDR3 is 13 amino acids long. Trimming cost V 0 bases and J 7 bases, with 10 bases left between them. Germline V gene data show CDR1 as SGHRS and CDR2 as YFSETQ. CDR3: CASSLAELGEAFF. CDR3 coding DNA: TGCGCCAGCAGCTTGGCCGAGCTTGGTGAAGCTTTCTTT.

The chain recombines TRBV6-5 with TRBJ2-6; D unclear. This CDR3 region has 15 residues. V was clipped by 3 bases and J by 0 bases, with 6 bases between them. Looked up from germline, CDR1 is MNHEY and CDR2 is SVGAGI. The CDR3 loop is CASSYASSGANVLTF. The CDR3 DNA reads TGTGCCAGCAGTTATGCCAGCTCTGGGGCCAACGTCCTGACTTTC.

This clone was seen more than once but under ten times. Distinct nucleotide sequences in the sample also encode this CDR3. The chain couples TRBV7-3 to TRBJ1-2; 9 bases line up with TRBD1. The germline V gene has CDR1 SGHTA and CDR2 FQGTGA. The CDR3 runs 13 residues. Germline trimming cut 5 bases from V and 6 bases from J; bases unmatched to any gene: 4. The CDR3 reads CASSLGQGNGYTF. DNA of the CDR3: TGTGCCAGCAGCCTAGGACAGGGGAATGGCTACACCTTC.

The gene calls are TRBV3-1 (or the pseudogene TRBV3-2) and TRBJ1-5; D gene unclear. Germline assignment: CDR1 LGHDT and CDR2 YNNKEL (reference sequence). The CDR3 is 15 amino acids. Trimming took 2 bases from V and 0 from J, leaving 8 bases between them. CDR3 DNA sequence: TGTGCCAGCAGCCAAAGTACAGATAGCAATCAGCCCCAGCATTTT. This codes for CASSQSTDSNQPQHF.

The V gene is TRBV30, the J gene TRBJ1-2; 9 bases match TRBD1. The CDR3 consists of 14 residues. Germline V CDR1 and CDR2: GTSNPN, SVGIG (reference sequence). The trim removed 2 bases at V and 5 bases at J, leaving 6 bases unmatched. The CDR3 region has the DNA TGTGCCTGGAGTAAGGACAGGGGAAGGTATGGCTACACCTTC. As protein: CAWSKDRGRYGYTF. The full variable domain, its missing parts supplied by reference TRBV30 and TRBJ1-2, is SQTIHQWPATLVQPVGSPLSLECTVEGTSNPNLYWYRQAAGRGLQLLFYSVGIGQISSEVPQNLSASRPQDRQFILSSKKLLLSDSGFYLCAWSKDRGRYGYTFGSGTRLTVV.

The V call is TRBV9, the J call TRBJ2-1; 10 bases align to TRBD2. Germline V gene data show CDR1 as SGDLS and CDR2 as YYNGEE. V gave up 0 bases and J gave up 11 bases; unmatched junction bases: 5. This CDR3 has 14 amino acids. CDR3: CASSVGTSGLQQFF. The CDR3 DNA sequence: TGTGCCAGCAGCGTAGGGACTAGCGGATTGCAGCAGTTCTTC.

In its sample, this clone was seen once. This chain connects TRBV11-3 to TRBJ2-2, with TRBD1 matching 8 bases. V was clipped by 5 bases and J by 0 bases; unmatched bases: 8. The CDR3 has 17 residues. In germline, CDR1 is SGHNT, CDR2 YENEEA. The CDR3: CASSDRWTGSNTGELFF. CDR3 DNA sequence: TGTGCCAGCAGCGATCGTTGGACAGGGTCGAACACCGGGGAGCTGTTTTTT. Supplemented by reference TRBV11-3 and TRBJ2-2, the full variable domain reads EAGVVQSPRYKIIEKKQPVAFWCNPISGHNTLYWYLQNLGQGPELLIRYENEEAVDDSQLPKDRFSAERLKGVDSTLKIQPAELGDSAVYLCASSDRWTGSNTGELFFGEGSRLTVL.

This clone was picked up a small number of times. The CDR3 sequence: CASTRDIFYNEQFF. CDR3 sequence (DNA): TGTGCCAGCACCCGGGACATCTTCTACAATGAGCAGTTCTTC. The chain uses TRBV5-6 and TRBJ2-1, with D perhaps TRBD1 (6 bases). This CDR3 comprises 14 residues. Germline CDR1 and CDR2: SGHDT and YYEEEE. V was cut by 6 bases and J by 3 bases, with 13 bases left in between.